Below are 23 T cell receptor beta chains sequenced from a single sample in a study of regulatory T cells in long-lasting Graves disease. With iRepertoire HTBI primers and Arm-PCR of CDR3 regions, TCR beta libraries were built. TCRdb analysed the multiplex PCR reads with MiXCR anew, one entry per CDR3 protein. Here the sample spans 450,000 to 700,000 distinct CDR3 sequences, about 13% being singletons. Time point noted: newly diagnosed GD, antithyroid drugs for less than 3 months. Following extraction of RNA from PBMCs, that RNA was used to make the TCR library. The same data also went into a second study, on T cells in Graves' hyperthyroidism and ophthalmopathy.

This material consisted of peripheral blood mononuclear cells (PBMCs), taken at new diagnosis, from a patient treated with antithyroid drugs. The receptors here all came from a man aged 25-45 years with Graves disease.

Ten or more counts support this clonotype. The CDR3 here is CASSLRTGTNYGYTF. CDR3 in DNA: TGTGCCAGCAGCCTCCGGACAGGGACTAACTATGGCTACACCTTC. The genes are TRBV3-1 and TRBJ1-2, with 8 positions matching TRBD1. The CDR3 is made up of 15 amino acids. Germline loops: CDR1 LGHDT, CDR2 YNNKEL (reference sequence). V lost 4 bases to trimming and J lost 0 bases; unmatched junction nucleotides: 4.

This clonotype was counted ten times or more. This chain joins TRBV10-2 and TRBJ2-5; possibly TRBD1 or TRBD2 for D (6 bases each). Looked up from germline, CDR1 is WSHSY and CDR2 is SAAADI. This CDR3 contains 12 residues. The V end was cut by 7 bases, the J end by 5 bases, with 11 bases between. CDR3 coding DNA: TGCGCCAGCAACCGGGGGCGGGAGACCCAGTACTTC. It specifies CASNRGRETQYF.

V and J are TRBV14 and TRBJ2-1; possible D gene TRBD2, 5 bases. The germline CDR1 and CDR2 sequences are SGHDN and FVKESK. This CDR3 spans 15 amino acids. V lost 1 base and J 5 bases, leaving 12 bases between the germline ends. As DNA, the CDR3 is TGTGCCAGCAGCCAAGGTCGGGGTCTTCACAATGAGCAGTTCTTC. Protein product: CASSQGRGLHNEQFF.

This clonotype was seen repeatedly, ten times or more. The chain uses TRBV6-1 and TRBJ2-1; D might be TRBD2 (6 bases). This CDR3 has 16 amino acids. Germline V CDR1 and CDR2: MNHNS, SASEGT. Trimming shortened V by 7 bases and J by 0 bases, and 16 bases separated the two germline ends. CDR3 residues: CASMGTGLLSYNEQFF. The CDR3 DNA reads TGTGCCAGCATGGGGACTGGATTGCTCTCCTACAATGAGCAGTTCTTC.

On this clonotype itself: This may arise from a read error, as a much more abundant clone is one base away. The chain carries TRBV6-1 and TRBJ2-1; 13 bases map to TRBD2. The V gene's germline CDR1 is MNHNS and CDR2 SASEGT. This CDR3 has 15 residues. The CDR3 DNA is TGTGTCAGCAGTATACTAGCGGGAGGGCTCGATGAGCAGTTCTTC. Amino acids: CVSSILAGGLDEQFF.

V and J are TRBV3-1 and TRBJ2-1; 11 bases fit TRBD2. Germline loops: CDR1 LGHDT, CDR2 YNNKEL (reference sequence). The CDR3 totals 15 residues. V trimming: 1 base; J trimming: 14 bases; junction bases outside the gene matches: 10. The CDR3 bases are TGTGCCAGCAGCCAAGGGATGGTACTAGCGGGAGATAAGTTCTTC. Protein product: CASSQGMVLAGDKFF.

This clonotype was picked up many times. The chain recombines TRBV6-2 or TRBV6-3 with TRBJ1-6; D gene unclear. The germline CDR1 and CDR2 sequences are MNHEY and SVGEGT. The CDR3 loop spans 16 amino acids. Trimming left V 0 bases short and J 5 bases short, with 11 bases between. The CDR3 DNA sequence: TGTGCCAGCAGTTACTCCACCACTAAAAATAATTCACCCCTCCACTTT. Translated, it gives CASSYSTTKNNSPLHF.

The table lists this clonotype with many counts. An end of the junction does not agree with germline; a read error may underlie this. The V and J genes are TRBV5-1 and TRBJ2-1, with D unresolved. From germline, CDR1 is SGHRS and CDR2 YFSETQ. CDR3 size: 14 residues. Here the CDR3 DNA reads TGCGCCAGCAGCTACCTTCTATCCTCCAATGAGCAGTTCTTC. Protein sequence: CASSYLLSSNEQFF.

This clonotype was picked up many times. The rearrangement uses TRBV7-2 and TRBJ2-1; 10 nucleotides align to TRBD2. The CDR3 is 15 amino acids. Germline V lookup: CDR1 SGHTA, CDR2 FQGNSA. Losses at the gene ends were 3 bases for V and 9 bases for J; bases not matched to a gene: 8. As DNA, the CDR3 is TGTGCCAGCAGCTTGGTGCTAGCGGGAGTTTCTGAGCAGTTCTTC. Protein sequence: CASSLVLAGVSEQFF.

This clonotype has ten or more counts. The V and J genes are TRBV3-1 and TRBJ2-7, with 14 bases aligning to TRBD2. Germline lookup yields CDR1 LGHDT and CDR2 YNNKEL (reference sequence). The CDR3 has 14 amino acids. V trimming: 7 bases; J trimming: 7 bases; junction bases outside the gene matches: 6. The CDR3 nucleotides are TGTGCCAGCACCGGGACTAGCGGGAGTTCAGAGCAGTACTTC. This codes for CASTGTSGSSEQYF.

In this sample, this clonotype turned up a few times. V is TRBV30 and J is TRBJ2-3; D is uncertain. The CDR3 is made up of 11 amino acids. CDR1 is GTSNPN, CDR2 SVGIG, per germline (reference sequence). Trimming cost V 4 bases and J 6 bases, with 8 bases left between them. The CDR3 here is CAWKYMDTQYF. CDR3 in DNA: TGTGCCTGGAAATACATGGATACGCAGTATTTT.

With regard to this clonotype: This may arise from a read error, as a much more abundant clone is one base away. The chain links TRBV29-1 to TRBJ2-7; maybe TRBD2 (5 bases). Germline values: CDR1 SQVTM, CDR2 ANQGSEA. The CDR3 sequence is 11 residues long. DNA for the CDR3: TGCAGCGCTAGCACCTACTACAAGCAGTACTTC. As protein: CSASTYYKQYF.

This clonotype was recorded at least ten times. The chain joins TRBV12-3 or TRBV12-4 to TRBJ2-3, with D hard to call. This CDR3 spans 14 amino acids. Trimming stripped 6 bases from V and 4 bases from J, with 14 bases between. The CDR3: CASRLGQSPDTQYF. The DNA of the CDR3 is TGTGCCAGCAGATTGGGTCAGAGTCCAGATACGCAGTATTTT.

This clonotype was seen repeatedly, ten times or more. The rearrangement uses TRBV12-3 or TRBV12-4 and TRBJ1-4; D perhaps matches TRBD1 (6 bases). V was pared by 6 bases and J by 3 bases, with 14 bases between. The CDR3 spans 15 residues. CDR3 region: CASSRPGAANEKLFF. The CDR3 DNA reads TGTGCCAGCAGCAGACCAGGGGCGGCTAATGAAAAACTGTTTTTT.

The V and J genes are TRBV12-3 or TRBV12-4 and TRBJ2-1; no clear D gene. V shed 7 bases and J shed 12 bases, with 16 bases lying between them. The CDR3 has 12 amino acids. The CDR3 here is CASTSSETGQFF. CDR3 nucleotide sequence: TGTGCCAGCACCTCCTCCGAAACGGGGCAGTTCTTC.

This clonotype was seen at least ten times. The V gene is TRBV30, the J gene TRBJ2-5; 8 bases agree with TRBD1. Germline CDR1 is GTSNPN and CDR2 is SVGIG (reference sequence). The CDR3 length is 13 residues. Losses at the gene ends were 1 base for V and 6 bases for J; bases not matched to a gene: 4. CDR3 region: CAWSGTGLKTQYF. DNA for the CDR3: TGTGCCTGGAGTGGGACAGGGTTGAAGACCCAGTACTTC.

This chain uses TRBV5-1 with TRBJ2-5; D ambiguous. V dropped 2 bases and J dropped 3 bases, with 8 bases sitting between them. From germline, CDR1 is SGHRS and CDR2 YFSETQ. This CDR3 contains 13 residues. This CDR3 reads CASSLYPEETQYF. The DNA for the CDR3 is TGCGCCAGCAGCTTATATCCAGAAGAGACCCAGTACTTC. The full variable domain, with the rest looked up from reference TRBV5-1 and TRBJ2-5, is KAGVTQTPRYLIKTRGQQVTLSCSPISGHRSVSWYQQTPGQGLQFLFEYFSETQRNKGNFPGRFSGRQFSNSRSEMNVSTLELGDSALYLCASSLYPEETQYFGPGTRLLVL.

This clonotype was recorded at least ten times. This chain links TRBV11-1 with TRBJ2-5; D is undetermined. CDR3 length: 12 amino acids. V dropped 6 bases and J dropped 3 bases, with 8 bases sitting between them. Germline loops: CDR1 SGHAT, CDR2 FQDESV (reference sequence). CDR3 sequence (DNA): TGTGCCAGCAGTCATACTGAAGAGACCCAGTACTTC. It specifies CASSHTEETQYF.

V is TRBV19 and J is TRBJ1-5; D is unclear. Germline CDR1 and CDR2: LNHDA and SQIVND (reference sequence). This CDR3 spans 17 amino acids. V was clipped by 3 bases and J by 5 bases, with 20 bases between them. CDR3 sequence (DNA): TGTGCCAGTAGTATCCGGCCCTCACCGAGGGTAGATCAGCCCCAGCATTTT. Translating gives CASSIRPSPRVDQPQHF.

This clonotype occurred a few times. The gene calls are TRBV6-1 and TRBJ1-6, with 9 bases identical to TRBD1. This CDR3 is built from 15 residues. The germline CDR1 and CDR2 sequences are MNHNS and SASEGT. V shed 5 bases and J 5 bases; nucleotides not matched to a gene: 4. The CDR3 is CASSRGQGNNSPLHF. In DNA, the CDR3 is TGTGCCAGCAGTAGGGGACAGGGAAATAATTCACCCCTCCACTTT.

This clonotype was found many times. CDR3 in DNA: TGTGCCAGCTCACCAGGCCAGGGCTATGGCTACACCTTC. Protein sequence: CASSPGQGYGYTF. The chain is built from TRBV18 and TRBJ1-2; possible D gene TRBD1, 5 bases. The CDR3 has 13 residues. Germline V gives CDR1 KGHSH, CDR2 LQKENI. The ends were cut back, 2 bases at V and 4 bases at J, with 8 bases in the middle.

In its sample, this clonotype was seen many times. The chain couples TRBV2 to TRBJ2-1; TRBD2 is a possible D gene (5 bases). Germline CDR1 is SNHLY and CDR2 is FYNNEI. With 7 bases removed from V and 0 bases from J, the gap between germline ends came to 16 bases. The CDR3 is 16 residues long. The CDR3 DNA is TGTGCCAGCATTGTCGCGGGTAGAAGCTCCTACAATGAGCAGTTCTTC. Translation: CASIVAGRSSYNEQFF.

Only a few counts were recorded for this clonotype. The rearrangement joins TRBV19 to TRBJ2-1; D call uncertain. With 5 bases removed from V and 7 bases from J, the gap between germline ends came to 15 bases. The germline V gene has CDR1 LNHDA and CDR2 SQIVND (reference sequence). The CDR3 contains 14 residues. The DNA of the CDR3 is TGTGCCAGTAGTCCTCATCGTTCGAGTAATGAGCAGTTCTTC. This codes for CASSPHRSSNEQFF.